These T cell receptor beta chains were read from a single sample in a study of cytomegalovirus exposure and HLA in healthy donors. Assay used: immunoSEQ multiplex PCR; TCRdb lists only in-frame clones, some missing. This table holds approximately 88,000 clones, 77% found once. The sequencing input was PBMCs. Receptors originate from a man aged 30-40 years in good health and CMV-seronegative. CDR3s include the opening cysteine and the closing phenylalanine or tryptophan. A D gene is named only where the DNA matches it firmly. The size field is filled for only some rows; it gives once, few, many or a size class.

TRBJ1-1	NA	NA	TRBV28	TGTGCCAGCAGTCCCCGGGCGGGGGGGAACACTGAAGCTTTCTTT	CASSPRAGGNTEAFF
TRBJ2-2	NA	NA	TRBV18	TGTGCCAGCTCTCAGCGAACAGGGAACACCGGGGAGCTGTTTTTT	CASSQRTGNTGELFF
TRBJ2-7	NA	NA	TRBV19	TGTGCCAGTAGGGAGGGGGGGCGGTACGAGCAGTACTTC	CASREGGRYEQYF
TRBJ2-7	NA	NA	TRBV5-1	TGCGCCAGCAGCTTGGGACATGAGTACGAGCAGTACTTC	CASSLGHEYEQYF
TRBJ1-4	NA	few	TRBV28	TGTGCCAGCAGTTTAGACTCTGAGGAGGGGGAAAAACTGTTTTTT	CASSLDSEEGEKLFF
TRBJ2-2	NA	once	TRBV9	TGTGCCAGCAGCGTATACAGGTTGAACACCGGGGAGCTGTTTTTT	CASSVYRLNTGELFF
TRBJ1-4	NA	NA	TRBV5-8	TGTGCCAGCAGCCCATTTGCTAATGTTTGGGCCAGGGGCGAAAAACTGTTTTTT	CASSPFANVWARGEKLFF
TRBJ2-1	TRBD2	NA	TRBV7-6	TGTGCCAGCAGCTCCGGACTAGCGGTCAATGAGCAGTTCTTC	CASSSGLAVNEQFF
TRBJ1-1	NA	NA	TRBV7-8	TGTGCCAGCAGCAAACAGAGGAACACTGAAGCTTTCTTT	CASSKQRNTEAFF
TRBJ1-2	NA	once	TRBV4-2	TGTGCCAGCAGCCAAGAGGACTTTGGAGACTATGGCTACACCTTC	CASSQEDFGDYGYTF
TRBJ1-3	NA	NA	TRBV2	TGTGCCAGCAGTGTCCAGGGTATGGGCTCTGGAAACACCATATATTTT	CASSVQGMGSGNTIYF
TRBJ2-1	TRBD2	once	TRBV5-1	TGCGCCAGCAGCCCCACTAGCGGGAGCGATGAGCAGTTCTTC	CASSPTSGSDEQFF
TRBJ2-2	NA	NA	TRBV5-1	TGCGCCAGCAGCTTGACAGTGGGCACCGGGGAGCTGTTTTTT	CASSLTVGTGELFF
TRBJ1-5	TRBD1	once	TRBV19	TGTGCCAGTACTGCCGGGACAGGAAGCAATCAGCCCCAGCATTTT	CASTAGTGSNQPQHF
TRBJ1-5	NA	few	TRBV7-9	TGTGCCAGCAGCTTAAACAGGGAACAGCCCCAGCATTTT	CASSLNREQPQHF
TRBJ2-7	NA	NA	TRBV7-2	TGTGCCAGCAGCCCCGGGATAGCAGATACCTACGAGCAGTACTTC	CASSPGIADTYEQYF
TRBJ2-3	NA	NA	TRBV6-4	TGTGCCAGCAGACAGGGAGCCTTCCACCTAATAAACACAGATACGCAGTATTTT	CASRQGAFHLINTDTQYF
TRBJ2-1	TRBD2	NA	TRBV19	TGTGCCAGTAAGCGGGATTCATACAATGAGCAGTTCTTC	CASKRDSYNEQFF
TRBJ1-1	NA	few	TRBV6-5	TGTGCCAGCAGTACCCCAGGGAATACTGAAGCTTTCTTT	CASSTPGNTEAFF
TRBJ2-7	NA	NA	TRBV6-1	TGTGCCAGCAGTGAAGTCGGCAGGAGGACGGTCTACGAGCAGTACTTC	CASSEVGRRTVYEQYF
TRBJ2-2	TRBD2	NA	TRBV5-1	TGCGCCAGCAGCCATCAGCGGGAGGGTGGGGAGCTGTTTTTT	CASSHQREGGELFF
TRBJ2-1	TRBD2	NA	TRBV14	TGTGCCAGCAGCCGCACTAGCGGGAGTGGGTACAATGAGCAGTTCTTC	CASSRTSGSGYNEQFF
TRBJ2-1	TRBD1	NA	TRBV11-3	TGTGCCAGCAGCCTAGGGACAGGGGTTCACAATGAGCAGTTCTTC	CASSLGTGVHNEQFF
TRBJ2-1	TRBD2	NA	TRBV10-1	TGCGCCAGCAGTGAGGTGCTAGCGGGAGGGAGTAATGAGCAGTTCTTC	CASSEVLAGGSNEQFF
TRBJ1-3	NA	NA	TRBV4-2	TGTGCCAGCAGCCAAGACACCGGGACAAGCGGAAACACCATATATTTT	CASSQDTGTSGNTIYF